Presented here are 14 T cell receptor beta chains from one specimen sequenced in a study of shared clonotypes between healthy human individuals (TCRdb year 2020). Libraries were built with the immunoSEQ multiplex PCR assay. Drawn from immuneACCESS, this table holds only the in-frame rearrangements with V and J called that TCRdb kept. Clones are partly lost; checked studies trace under half to an unresolved V gene and leave the rest unexplained. For this sample there are around 1.9 million clones; 85% to 95% appear just once. Of the sample, 1.7% is held by the ten largest clones. CD8 naive samples consisted of CD45RO-negative cells that were positively selected for CCR7, yielding a CD45RA+CCR7+ population without TemRA cells. Sequencing used naive CD8+ T cells from PBMCs. The meaning of the sample's cell subset or site label: CD45RA+CCR7+. The origin of the receptors is a young man in good health. Some clones in this sample may be carry-over from other donors' samples.

The rearrangement links TRBV9 to TRBJ2-1, with a weak D call TRBD2 (6 bases). CDR1 and CDR2 from the germline V gene are SGDLS and YYNGEE. The ends were cut back, 0 bases at V and 9 bases at J, with 16 bases in the middle. The CDR3 runs to 15 residues. The CDR3 DNA sequence: TGTGCCAGCAGCGTAGGACTAGTTCGCGGCGGTGAGCAGTTCTTC. It translates to CASSVGLVRGGEQFF.

The V and J genes are TRBV10-1 and TRBJ1-5; no firm D call. The CDR3 length is 13 residues. The V gene's germline CDR1 is WNHNN and CDR2 SYGVQD (reference sequence). Trimming shortened V by 2 bases and J by 4 bases, and 6 bases separated the two germline ends. CDR3 in amino acids: CASSEHTNQPQHF. The CDR3 coding sequence is TGCGCCAGCAGTGAGCATACGAATCAGCCCCAGCATTTT.

The chain couples TRBV7-9 to TRBJ2-7; 10 nucleotides match TRBD1. CDR1 is SEHNR and CDR2 is FQNEAQ in the germline V gene (reference sequence). Trimming at V came to 4 bases and at J to 7 bases, leaving 7 bases not matched to a gene. This CDR3 has 14 amino acids. The CDR3 DNA reads TGTGCCAGCAGCTCCCGGGACAGGGGAACTGAGCAGTACTTC. Translating gives CASSSRDRGTEQYF.

This clone was found once. This chain joins TRBV4-2 and TRBJ2-5; D is uncertain. V was pared by 0 bases and J by 2 bases, with 10 bases between. Germline CDR1 reads LGHNA; CDR2 reads YNFKEQ. CDR3 size: 15 residues. The CDR3 here is CASSQDLWAQETQYF. The CDR3 DNA reads TGTGCCAGCAGCCAAGACTTGTGGGCTCAAGAGACCCAGTACTTC.

This clone was seen a handful of times. This chain's CDR3 is CASTQRADYGYTF. The CDR3 bases are TGTGCCAGCACCCAGCGAGCGGACTATGGCTACACCTTC. The V gene is TRBV9, the J gene TRBJ1-2; unclear D gene. The CDR3 covers 13 residues. Germline V gives CDR1 SGDLS, CDR2 YYNGEE. Between the trimmed V and J ends, which lost 6 bases and 3 bases, there was a span of 12 bases.

The chain joins TRBV14 to TRBJ2-2; D not resolved. Germline values: CDR1 SGHDN, CDR2 FVKESK. V shed 1 base and J shed 3 bases, with 6 bases lying between them. The length of the CDR3 is 14 residues. CDR3 bases: TGTGCCAGCAGCCAAGCCTATTACACCGGGGAGCTGTTTTTT. Its protein product is CASSQAYYTGELFF.

The gene calls are TRBV25-1 and TRBJ1-1; D call uncertain. CDR3 length: 15 residues. CDR1 is MGHDK and CDR2 is SYGVNS in the germline V gene. Trimming took off 1 base at V and 1 base at J, with 10 bases between the two ends. The CDR3 region has the DNA TGTGCCAGCAGTGAATCCAAATGGGGGAACACTGAAGCTTTCTTT. Translated, it gives CASSESKWGNTEAFF.

The chain employs TRBV7-9 and TRBJ1-2, with unresolved D. This CDR3 is built from 14 residues. Trimming left V 1 base short and J 3 bases short, with 9 bases between. Germline V lookup: CDR1 SEHNR, CDR2 FQNEAQ (reference sequence). CDR3 amino acids: CASSLGTRYYGYTF. CDR3 sequence (DNA): TGTGCCAGCAGCTTAGGTACCAGATACTATGGCTACACCTTC.

The chain joins TRBV27 to TRBJ2-7; TRBD2 is a possible D gene (5 bases). Between the trimmed V and J ends, which lost 6 bases and 2 bases, there was a span of 11 bases. Germline V gene lookup returns CDR1 MNHEY and CDR2 SMNVEV (reference sequence). The CDR3 length is 13 residues. The CDR3 protein is CASRGTSPYEQYF. CDR3 sequence (DNA): TGTGCCAGCAGGGGAACTAGTCCCTACGAGCAGTACTTC.

V usage is TRBV11-1 and J usage is TRBJ2-7, with a possible D match to TRBD1 (6 bases). The CDR3 sequence is 15 residues long. The V gene lost 2 bases and the J gene lost 3 bases, with 14 bases spanning the gap. Looked up from germline, CDR1 is SGHAT and CDR2 is FQDESV (reference sequence). The CDR3 DNA sequence: TGTGCCAGCAGCTTATACAGGGAAGGTTACTACGAGCAGTACTTC. Translating it yields CASSLYREGYYEQYF.

This chain connects TRBV19 to TRBJ2-3; perhaps TRBD1 as D (6 bases). With 5 bases removed from V and 0 bases from J, the gap between germline ends came to 24 bases. CDR1 LNHDA and CDR2 SQIVND come from the germline V gene (reference sequence). This CDR3 is 19 amino acids long. The chain's CDR3 is CASSGGASGRVRSTDTQYF. The CDR3 coding sequence is TGTGCCAGTAGTGGGGGCGCGTCGGGGCGGGTGAGGAGCACAGATACGCAGTATTTT.

The V and J genes are TRBV9 and TRBJ2-2; D assignment may be TRBD1 or TRBD2 (6 bases each). Trimming removed 2 bases at V and 0 bases at J, with 17 bases between. CDR1 SGDLS and CDR2 YYNGEE come from the germline V gene. The length of the CDR3 is 18 residues. CDR3 region: CASSVPWEGGSNTGELFF. The CDR3 bases are TGTGCCAGCAGCGTTCCCTGGGAAGGGGGGTCGAACACCGGGGAGCTGTTTTTT.

The rearrangement joins TRBV19 to TRBJ1-2; no clear D. The germline V and J ends were trimmed by 3 bases and 2 bases, with 13 bases remaining between them. CDR3 length: 15 amino acids. Germline V gene lookup returns CDR1 LNHDA and CDR2 SQIVND (reference sequence). CDR3 in DNA: TGTGCCAGTAGTATCATGGCAGGAGGAAACTATGGCTACACCTTC. Residues: CASSIMAGGNYGYTF.

This clone was found a few times. The V call is TRBV19, the J call TRBJ2-7, with D uncertain. The CDR3 is 14 amino acids. Germline CDR1 reads LNHDA; CDR2 reads SQIVND (reference sequence). The germline V and J ends were trimmed by 1 base and 3 bases, with 10 bases remaining between them. The CDR3 loop reads CASSIAGRSYEQYF. CDR3 in DNA: TGTGCCAGTAGTATAGCCGGCAGAAGCTACGAGCAGTACTTC.